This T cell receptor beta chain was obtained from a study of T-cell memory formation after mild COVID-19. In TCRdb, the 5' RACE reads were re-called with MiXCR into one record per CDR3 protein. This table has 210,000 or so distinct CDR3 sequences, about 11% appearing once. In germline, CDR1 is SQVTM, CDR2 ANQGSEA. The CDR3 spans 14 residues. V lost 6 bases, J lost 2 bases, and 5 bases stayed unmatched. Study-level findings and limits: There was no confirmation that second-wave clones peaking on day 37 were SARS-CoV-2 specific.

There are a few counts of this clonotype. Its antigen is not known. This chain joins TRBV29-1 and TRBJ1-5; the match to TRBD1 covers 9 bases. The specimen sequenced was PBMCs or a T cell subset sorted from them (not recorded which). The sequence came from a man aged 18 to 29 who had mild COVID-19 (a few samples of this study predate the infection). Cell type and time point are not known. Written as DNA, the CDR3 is TGCAGCGTGGAGGGACAGGGCGGCAATCAGCCCCAGCATTTT. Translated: CSVEGQGGNQPQHF. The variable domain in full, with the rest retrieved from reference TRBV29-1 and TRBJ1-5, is SAVISQKPSRDICQRGTSLTIQCQVDSQVTMMFWYRQQPGQSLTLIATANQGSEATYESGFVIDKFPISRPNLTFSTLTVSNMSPEDSSIYLCSVEGQGGNQPQHFGDGTRLSIL.